This TCR beta chain was sequenced in a study of blood T cells in healthy people across ages (dated by TCRdb to between 2014 and 2017). In terms of the full investigation: In model experiments, roughly one uniquely barcoded TCR beta cDNA molecule per two T cells was captured by template switching. The study analyzed two additional independent replicas of 1 million unique cDNA reads from the same blood draw for two donors, one aged 18 to 29 and one aged 80 or older. Four age groups were formed from the donors: young (average approximately 15 years), middle-aged (approximately 40), aged (over 55) and long-lived (about 80). Using deep sequencing normalized with unique cDNA molecular identifiers, the study measured how TCR beta repertoire diversity changes with age. To avoid experimental bias, donors of different ages were distributed randomly across sequencing lanes.

Systemically healthy Caucasian individuals from Russia, 35 to 40 in total and aged roughly 6 to 95 years, were included as donors. Each donor gave around 9.8 milliliters of peripheral blood, collected into EDTA-treated Vacutainer tubes. PBMCs were isolated by Ficoll-Paque density-gradient centrifugation, with at least 6.5 million obtained per sample. Trizol reagent was used to extract total RNA from the PBMCs, yielding at least 5 micrograms per sample. For every donor, an aliquot of PBMCs went through flow cytometry to measure the percentages of naive CD45RAhigh/CD27high T cells. General conclusions and limits of the study: Donor CMV infection status was unknown, potentially confounding age-related changes in expanded clonotypes. Compared with the aged group, more naive CD4+ T cells, fewer expanded clones and increased TCR diversity were shown by the long-lived group, suggesting age selection. Bulk unsorted PBMC profiling prevented conclusive comparison of naive and antigen-experienced compartments. The percentage of naive T cells measured by flow cytometry correlated strongly with observed TCR beta diversity. Estimates of total diversity from one million sequenced T cells were regarded as lower bounds and underestimates. As age increased, observed TCR beta diversity per million T cells dropped in a roughly linear way, and a significant reduction was already evident by age roughly 36.

This clonotype was observed at least ten times. Its antigen has not been determined. Base qualities are missing; no much larger clone stands one base away. V lost 3 bases and J lost 7 bases; the stretch between them is 9 bases long. CDR1 is given as ENHRY and CDR2 as SYGVKD, both from the germline V gene. From cysteine to phenylalanine, the CDR3 is 12 amino acids long. Only the CDR3 portion is preserved as DNA: 36 bases, with reading frame beginning at the first base. Library creation used 5' RACE. TCRdb shows the sequencer as Illumina HiSeq 2500. A second about 7 to 11 cycle PCR used a sample-barcoded 5' primer and a J-beta primer mix. A unique molecular identifier was introduced onto each TCR beta cDNA molecule by a template-switch 5' adaptor carrying 12 random nucleotides. At least 2.5 million CDR3-containing paired-end reads were obtained from each sample. All of the RNA was converted into first-strand cDNA using the Mint cDNA synthesis kit, with a TRBC-specific oligonucleotide serving as the primer. Following uracil-DNA glycosylase treatment, all cDNA underwent a first 18-cycle PCR with the universal primers M1SS and BC2_uni_R. Under the source paper's analysis protocol: For normalization, 1 million high-quality reads, each with a distinct molecular identifier, were randomly selected from each sample. Reads with shared molecular identifiers were discarded instead of being binned into consensus sequences. CDR3 identification, clonotype clustering and error correction used MiTCR with a Q25 quality threshold and the strictest error-elimination algorithm. A nonparametric unseen species model using Euler transformation provided a lower-bound estimate of total TCR beta diversity. In-frame beta chains were kept once TCRdb had trimmed the public reads at Q25 with fastp and called clones with MiXCR. Rows with a matching CDR3 protein are joined into one entry that keeps the most common DNA and genes. These V and J calls originate from TCRdb's pipeline instead of the authors' own analysis. This sample has some 900,000 distinct CDR3 sequences in its table, and less than 35% of those were observed once. The ten largest clonotypes hold around a sixth of the sample.

Source material: blood. The receptor was derived from a woman of 80 years or more in good health. The rearrangement joined TRBV10-3 to TRBJ2-5; the D element might be TRBD1 or TRBD2, as each aligns at 5 bases. CDR3 sequence: CAISDYGATQYF. The nucleotide sequence is given as TGTGCCATCAGTGATTACGGGGCGACCCAGTACTTC.